This entry features one T cell receptor beta chain sequence. Its antigen is unidentified. Germline CDR1 is SEHNR and CDR2 is FQNEAQ (reference sequence). Trimming took 1 base from V and 3 from J, leaving 14 bases between them. The CDR3 extends over 16 amino acids. This sample was taken from a study of T cell repertoires in cytomegalovirus infection. Study-wide background: It was the public TCR beta signatures that indicated both CMV infection and matching HLA type. The study, taken as a whole, reports: In two of eight donors, the top clonotype was HLA-C-restricted CMV-specific. Summed frequency of public TCR beta families distinguished CMV carriers with the relevant HLA.

TCRdb called the reads again in MiXCR, with one record for every CDR3 protein. The table records 600,000 to 800,000 distinct CDR3 sequences, roughly 24% of them present only once. This chain uses TRBV7-9 with TRBJ2-3; D remains unclear. Sequenced material: CD8+ T cells from PBMCs. The TCR originated in a human donor in good health (CMV status not recorded). Some clones in this sample may be carry-over from other donors' samples. CDR3 protein: CASSLVGPQGTDTQYF. The CDR3 region has the DNA TGTGCCAGCAGCTTAGTCGGGCCCCAAGGGACAGATACGCAGTATTTT.